This T cell receptor beta chain was identified during a study of blood T cell repertoires in COVID-19. Background on the study: Both acute and convalescent COVID-19 samples were obtained from the United States, Italy and Spain.

V gave up 7 bases and J gave up 1 base, with 14 bases separating them. Germline V gives CDR1 LNHDA, CDR2 SQIVND (reference sequence). The CDR3 covers 15 residues. TCRdb's copy holds only in-frame clones and misses some; the assay was immunoSEQ multiplex PCR. The sample yields 140,000 to 150,000 clones, about 89% seen once. This clone was detected a few times. Participants were aged 18 to 89 years, lived in around 25 US areas, and enrolled virtually. Participants reported their clinical history, and cohort assignment relied on those reports. Recovery among Cohort 3 donors was established by two negative PCRs, clearance, or symptom resolution.

This receptor was taken from a man aged 55 to 70 who had recovered from COVID-19. Input material: PBMCs or T cells enriched from blood (not recorded which). The chain employs TRBV19 and TRBJ1-5, with unresolved D. The DNA for the CDR3 is TGTGCCAGTAATCGAGGGAGAGTCAGCAATCAGCCCCAGCATTTT. This sequence encodes CASNRGRVSNQPQHF.